These 20 T cell receptor beta chains were sequenced from one sample in a study of shared clonotypes between healthy human individuals. Only in-frame clones appear in the TCRdb table, and some are missing; sequencing was by immunoSEQ multiplex PCR. In the table there are about 1.5 million clones, 95% to 99% of which are singletons. Material for sequencing was naive CD4+ T cells sorted from blood. Subset here: CD45RA+ positively selected. The receptors originated from a man between 25 and 39 years old in good health.

With respect to this clone: This CDR3 is also generated by other DNA sequences in the sample. The chain is built from TRBV11-2 and TRBJ2-7; D not certain. V dropped 3 bases and J dropped 1 base, with 4 bases sitting between them. The CDR3 loop spans 12 amino acids. Germline CDR1 and CDR2: SGHAT and FQNNGV. The CDR3, as DNA: TGTGCCAGCAGCTTCGGATCCTACGAGCAGTACTTC. Translation gives CASSFGSYEQYF.

V usage is TRBV27 and J usage is TRBJ2-2; tentative D call: TRBD1 (6 bases). Trimming shortened V by 11 bases and J by 0 bases, and 16 bases separated the two germline ends. This CDR3 is 15 amino acids long. Germline lookup yields CDR1 MNHEY and CDR2 SMNVEV (reference sequence). The CDR3 is CASQRGTANTGELFF. DNA of the CDR3: TGTGCCTCTCAGAGGGGGACCGCGAACACCGGGGAGCTGTTTTTT.

The V gene is TRBV4-3, the J gene TRBJ2-7; D possibly corresponds to TRBD1 (5 bases). Trimming left V 5 bases short and J 0 bases short, with 11 bases between. Looked up from germline, CDR1 is LGHNA and CDR2 is YSLEER. The CDR3 contains 14 residues. The CDR3 coding sequence is TGCGCCAGCAGCAGGGGCCCGAGCTCCTACGAGCAGTACTTC. Protein product: CASSRGPSSYEQYF.

The V gene is TRBV5-1, the J gene TRBJ1-4; D possibly corresponds to TRBD1 (5 bases). V lost 4 bases to trimming and J lost 4 bases, with 8 bases between them. This CDR3 has 13 amino acids. The germline gives CDR1 SGHRS, CDR2 YFSETQ. The CDR3 DNA sequence: TGCGCCAGCAGCCGGGACCATAATGAAAAACTGTTTTTT. Translation: CASSRDHNEKLFF.

The chain joins TRBV14 to TRBJ2-5; D may be TRBD1 (5 bases). Trimming removed 4 bases at V and 7 bases at J, with 10 bases between. CDR1 and CDR2 from the germline V gene are SGHDN and FVKESK. The CDR3 length is 12 residues. The chain's CDR3 is CASSPDSRTQYF. As DNA, the CDR3 is TGTGCCAGCAGCCCAGACAGTAGGACCCAGTACTTC.

V is TRBV4-2 and J is TRBJ2-7; 8 nucleotides align to TRBD2. CDR3 length: 13 amino acids. After removal of 5 bases from V and 7 bases from J, the junction contained 7 bases not matched to a gene. The germline V gene encodes CDR1 LGHNA and CDR2 YNFKEQ. CDR3 residues: CASSAGGWGEQYF. CDR3 DNA sequence: TGTGCCAGCAGCGCGGGGGGTTGGGGAGAGCAGTACTTC.

The J gene is TRBJ1-4, the V gene TRBV9, with no clear D. Germline V lookup: CDR1 SGDLS, CDR2 YYNGEE. CDR3 length: 15 residues. Trimming stripped 1 base from V and 7 bases from J, with 14 bases between. The CDR3 nucleotides read TGTGCCAGCAGCGTATTGAGTGGGCTCGGTGAAAAACTGTTTTTT. It encodes CASSVLSGLGEKLFF.

This clone was picked up one time. V and J are TRBV12-2 and TRBJ2-7. TRBV12-2 is described as a pseudogene. The CDR3 spans 9 residues. CDR3 residues: CASRLCPGF. The CDR3 DNA follows: TGTGCAAGTCGCTTATGTCCCGGATTC.

The V gene is TRBV10-3, the J gene TRBJ1-5; D not certain. The germline V gene encodes CDR1 ENHRY and CDR2 SYGVKD. The CDR3 runs 15 residues. V lost 6 bases to trimming and J lost 1 base, with 13 bases between them. In DNA form, the CDR3 reads TGTGCCATCAGCGCGGACCTAGGGAGCAATCAGCCCCAGCATTTT. Encoded protein: CAISADLGSNQPQHF.

J is TRBJ2-7 and V is TRBV6-1; 8 bases match TRBD1. Trimming removed 4 bases from V and 7 bases from J; junction bases left unmatched: 6. Germline CDR1 reads MNHNS; CDR2 reads SASEGT. CDR3 size: 13 residues. CDR3 bases: TGTGCCAGCAGTGGGACAGGGATCGGGGAGCAGTACTTC. Translating it yields CASSGTGIGEQYF.

The chain uses TRBV2 and TRBJ1-1; 9 bases map to TRBD1. Germline V gives CDR1 SNHLY, CDR2 FYNNEI. V dropped 6 bases and J dropped 2; count of bases not matched to a gene: 4. This CDR3 comprises 14 residues. This CDR3 is CASRHTGGNTEAFF. For the CDR3, the DNA is TGTGCCAGCAGGCACACAGGGGGCAACACTGAAGCTTTCTTT.

The gene calls are TRBV7-2 and TRBJ2-7; TRBD1 is a possible D gene (5 bases). Per germline, CDR1 SGHTA and CDR2 FQGNSA. The CDR3 has 15 amino acids. Trimming cost V 0 bases and J 4 bases, with 13 bases left between them. The CDR3 here is CASSLAQGPPYEQYF. The CDR3 region has the DNA TGTGCCAGCAGCTTAGCGCAGGGCCCGCCTTACGAGCAGTACTTC.

This rearrangement joins TRBV7-6 to TRBJ2-5; possibly TRBD1 or TRBD2 for D (5 bases each). This CDR3 contains 16 residues. Trimming shortened V by 0 bases and J by 9 bases, and 20 bases separated the two germline ends. The germline V gene has CDR1 SGHVS and CDR2 FNYEAQ. The CDR3 is CASSLAATGTPAAQYF. As DNA, the CDR3 is TGTGCCAGCAGCTTAGCAGCGACCGGGACCCCGGCGGCCCAGTACTTC. The complete variable domain, with remaining parts taken from reference TRBV7-6 and TRBJ2-5, reads GAGVSQSPRYKVTKRGQDVALRCDPISGHVSLYWYRQALGQGPEFLTYFNYEAQQDKSGLPNDRFSAERPEGSISTLTIQRTEQRDSAMYRCASSLAATGTPAAQYFGPGTRLLVL.

The chain couples TRBV10-3 to TRBJ2-7; 7 bases are shared with TRBD1. Germline V lookup: CDR1 ENHRY, CDR2 SYGVKD. The ends lost 6 bases at V and 4 bases at J; junction bases unmatched: 3. The length of the CDR3 is 12 residues. This CDR3 is CAIRGDRYEQYF. In DNA, the CDR3 is TGTGCCATCAGGGGGGACAGATACGAGCAGTACTTC.

The V call is TRBV18, the J call TRBJ1-4, with D tentatively TRBD1 (6 bases). Germline CDR1 and CDR2: KGHSH and LQKENI. The CDR3 is made up of 15 amino acids. Between the trimmed V and J ends, which lost 3 bases and 8 bases, there was a span of 16 bases. The DNA for the CDR3 is TGTGCCAGCTCACCGCACTCAGGGGTTAGCGAAAAACTGTTTTTT. It encodes CASSPHSGVSEKLFF.

V gene TRBV30 combines with J gene TRBJ2-2, with D possibly being TRBD2 (5 bases). The germline V and J ends were trimmed by 2 bases and 5 bases, with 6 bases remaining between them. Germline V gene sequence: CDR1 GTSNPN, CDR2 SVGIG (reference sequence). The CDR3 length is 12 residues. The CDR3 DNA sequence: TGTGCCTGGAGTACTAGTACCGGGGAGCTGTTTTTT. Amino acids: CAWSTSTGELFF. Complete variable domain (other parts from reference TRBV30 and TRBJ2-2): SQTIHQWPATLVQPVGSPLSLECTVEGTSNPNLYWYRQAAGRGLQLLFYSVGIGQISSEVPQNLSASRPQDRQFILSSKKLLLSDSGFYLCAWSTSTGELFFGEGSRLTVL.

The chain is built from TRBV18 and TRBJ1-1, with no clear D. Trimming cost V 1 base and J 0 bases, with 6 bases left between them. The CDR3 extends over 14 amino acids. CDR1 KGHSH and CDR2 LQKENI come from the germline V gene. As DNA, the CDR3 is TGTGCCAGCTCACCACTCACTTTGAACACTGAAGCTTTCTTT. Its translation: CASSPLTLNTEAFF.

The chain recombines TRBV7-8 with TRBJ1-1; 10 positions agree with TRBD1. The CDR3 extends over 17 amino acids. V dropped 5 bases and J dropped 6; count of bases not matched to a gene: 15. Germline loops: CDR1 SGHVS, CDR2 FQNEAQ. CDR3 sequence reads: CASSERDRGPGRAEAFF. CDR3 coding DNA: TGTGCCAGCAGCGAGCGGGACAGGGGCCCCGGGCGGGCTGAAGCTTTCTTT.

This rearrangement joins TRBV5-1 to TRBJ2-3; 10 nucleotides match TRBD2. Germline-derived CDR1 and CDR2 are SGHRS and YFSETQ. Trimming cost V 0 bases and J 5 bases; bases outside gene matches: 9. The CDR3 runs 17 residues. CDR3: CASSLEGASGSLDTQYF. The DNA for the CDR3 is TGCGCCAGCAGCTTGGAGGGAGCTAGCGGGAGTCTAGATACGCAGTATTTT.

This clone has only one observation. This rearrangement joins TRBV2 to TRBJ1-4; D ambiguous. This CDR3 contains 15 residues. The V end lost 3 bases, the J end lost 11 bases, and 19 bases lay between the germline ends. Germline-derived CDR1 and CDR2 are SNHLY and FYNNEI. The CDR3 bases are TGTGCCAGCAGTGACTCGCAGGCGACTTTGGGGAAACTGTTTTTT. It is translated as CASSDSQATLGKLFF.